This note documents a single T cell receptor (beta chain) sequence. In this sample, this clonotype turned up many times. Its recognized antigen is unknown. Nothing much larger sits one base from this clone, and base qualities are not available. This sample is drawn from a study of response to subunit inactivated influenza vaccine (dated by TCRdb to between 2018 and 2020). Notes on the research overall: Deep quantitative T cell receptor repertoire profiling was used in the study to track responses to a trivalent subunit inactivated influenza vaccine.

The paper's findings and limits, for the study overall: According to the authors, only a limited number of new T cells may be recruited by each seasonal influenza vaccination.

V lost 6 bases and J lost 5 bases, and the count of bases not matched to a germline gene is 11. Inclusive of the bounding cysteine and phenylalanine, the CDR3 is 15 residues long. Of the read, only the CDR3 DNA is kept; its 45 bases are in frame from base 1. Libraries came from RT-PCR. This sample was sequenced with an Illumina HiSeq 2500. The public reads were reprocessed in TCRdb via fastp at Q25 and MiXCR, keeping in-frame beta chains. CDR3 protein duplicates are merged, each entry listing the most common genes and DNA. The sample table lists 590,000 or so distinct CDR3 sequences, around 15% of them with a count of one. The ten top clones hold 7.6% of the sample.

The receptor was derived from a man over 45 who received an inactivated influenza vaccine. Donor details come from another sample of the same person, matched by shared clones. Sequenced here: PBMCs from blood, sampled 14 to 15 days before vaccination. Rearrangement joined TRBV12-3 or TRBV12-4 to TRBJ2-7; TRBD1 aligns with 9 central bases. In nucleotides, the sequence is TGTGCCAGCAGCACACAGGGGGCCCCCTACGACGAGCAGTACTTC. It encodes CASSTQGAPYDEQYF.